The 15 T cell receptor beta chains presented below share a single source sample, sequenced in a study of post-analysis software for immune sequencing data. cDNA libraries of TCR beta carried unique molecular identifiers. MiXCR, applied by TCRdb to the PCR reads, yields one record per CDR3 protein. The table records roughly 670,000 distinct CDR3 sequences, 55% to 60% of them present only once. Study results and limitations: Roughly 5 TRBV segments, TRBV5-6, TRBV5-1 and TRBV20-1 among them, were found more frequent in patients than controls.

No antigen has been assigned to these receptors. Sequencing was done on a sample of blood. All receptors derive from a girl aged 2-10 years with multiple sclerosis.

This rearrangement joins TRBV5-1 to TRBJ2-1; the D is unclear. The CDR3 runs to 13 residues. Germline lookup yields CDR1 SGHRS and CDR2 YFSETQ. V was shortened by 7 bases and J by 5 bases, with 13 bases between the two germline ends. The CDR3 nucleotides are TGCGCCAGCGGCCATGGGCCTGACAATGAGCAGTTCTTC. Translation gives CASGHGPDNEQFF.

As for this clonotype: Germline is not matched at one junction end, which may reflect a read error. The chain recombines TRBV12-3 or TRBV12-4 with TRBJ2-1; TRBD2 is a possible D gene (5 bases). The CDR3 loop spans 12 amino acids. The CDR3 region is CASSFSGNERFF. In DNA form, the CDR3 reads TGTGCCAGCAGTTTCTCGGGGAATGAGCGGTTCTTC.

The chain uses TRBV2 and TRBJ2-1; maybe TRBD2 (6 bases). This CDR3 has 13 residues. The germline V gene has CDR1 SNHLY and CDR2 FYNNEI. With 7 bases removed from V and 6 bases from J, the gap between germline ends came to 13 bases. The CDR3 here is CASNRERGNEQFF. CDR3 DNA sequence: TGTGCCAGCAATCGGGAGAGGGGCAATGAGCAGTTCTTC.

The chain recombines TRBV14 with TRBJ2-4; 8 bases are a match to TRBD2. The DNA matches TRBJ2-7 better at its end, which makes the J call doubtful. In germline, CDR1 is SGHDN, CDR2 FVKESK. CDR3 length equals 14 residues. The CDR3: CASSLSGKPYEQYF. The CDR3 nucleotides read TGTGCCAGCAGCCTTAGCGGGAAACCCTACGAGCAGTACTTC.

The table lists this clonotype with a count of one. V gene TRBV5-8 combines with J gene TRBJ2-3; 8 bases are shared with TRBD1. This CDR3 is 15 amino acids long. CDR1 is SGHTS, CDR2 YDEGEE, per germline. V lost 1 base and J lost 5; bases outside the gene matches: 6. DNA of the CDR3: TGTGCCAGCAGCTTGTTCCAGGGGGCAAGAGATACGCAGTATTTT. Translation: CASSLFQGARDTQYF.

A single count supports this clonotype. As DNA, the CDR3 is TGCAGTGCTAGAGGGCCAGCGGGGGGCGAGTGGGAGACCCAGTACTTC. Translating gives CSARGPAGGEWETQYF. J is TRBJ2-4 and V is TRBV20-1; 9 bases are shared with TRBD2. The DNA end favors TRBJ2-5, so the J call may be wrong. Germline V gene data show CDR1 as DFQATT and CDR2 as SNEGSKA (reference sequence). CDR3 length: 16 amino acids.

The genes are TRBV5-1 and TRBJ2-7; 8 nucleotides line up with TRBD1. The CDR3 covers 19 residues. CDR1 and CDR2 (germline): SGHRS, YFSETQ. V gave up 4 bases and J gave up 0 bases; unmatched junction bases: 18. The CDR3, as DNA: TGCGCCAGCAGCCCAAGTAGGGACAGGAGATTGGGTAGCTCCTACGAGCAGTACTTC. It specifies CASSPSRDRRLGSSYEQYF.

This chain connects TRBV20-1 to TRBJ1-2, with TRBD1 as a possible D gene (6 bases). The CDR3 has 13 amino acids. Germline lookup yields CDR1 DFQATT and CDR2 SNEGSKA (reference sequence). Trimming took 4 bases from V and 2 from J, leaving 11 bases between them. CDR3 loop: CSATIGTNYGYTF. The CDR3 bases are TGCAGTGCTACGATCGGGACAAACTATGGCTACACCTTC.

This sequence joins TRBV9 and TRBJ2-7; D gene ambiguous. Per the germline V gene, CDR1 is SGDLS and CDR2 is YYNGEE. The CDR3 sequence is 14 residues long. The V and J ends lost 3 bases and 5 bases respectively, with 15 bases between them. CDR3 sequence (DNA): TGTGCCAGCAGCGCCCAGGTCAGAGGCCACGAGCAGTACTTC. Translation: CASSAQVRGHEQYF.

The V call is TRBV7-8, the J call TRBJ2-7; D might be TRBD1 (6 bases). V was clipped by 4 bases and J by 1 base, with 17 bases between them. CDR3 length: 16 residues. CDR1 and CDR2 (germline): SGHVS, FQNEAQ. CDR3 sequence reads: CASSSPLRGSSYEQYF. CDR3 DNA sequence: TGTGCCAGCAGCTCGCCCCTCAGGGGCAGTTCCTACGAGCAGTACTTC.

V is TRBV10-2 and J is TRBJ2-1; 7 bases line up with TRBD1. J gave up 7 bases and V 2 bases, and 8 bases lay outside the gene matches. The CDR3 is 15 amino acids. CDR1 WSHSY and CDR2 SAAADI come from the germline V gene. This chain's CDR3 is CASSETGALRNEQFF. The CDR3, as DNA: TGCGCCAGCAGTGAGACAGGGGCCCTAAGGAATGAGCAGTTCTTC.

The CDR3 DNA is TGTGCCAGCAGTTTAGGAGCGGGGTCGGACACCGGGGAGCTGTTTTTT. Its protein is CASSLGAGSDTGELFF. The chain carries TRBV12-3 or TRBV12-4 and TRBJ2-2; 7 nucleotides agree with TRBD2. The ends lost 1 base at V and 3 bases at J; junction bases unmatched: 5. The CDR3 is 16 residues long.

V is TRBV20-1 and J is TRBJ1-1; no clear D gene. The ends were cut back, 3 bases at V and 4 bases at J, with 6 bases in the middle. CDR3 length: 11 amino acids. The germline V gene encodes CDR1 DFQATT and CDR2 SNEGSKA (reference sequence). The CDR3 sequence is CSASLSTEAFF. The DNA for the CDR3 is TGCAGTGCTAGCCTGAGCACTGAAGCTTTCTTT.

This chain uses TRBV20-1 with TRBJ2-5; no reliable D call. Germline V CDR1 and CDR2: DFQATT, SNEGSKA (reference sequence). V lost 4 bases to trimming and J lost 0 bases, with 9 bases between them. The CDR3 consists of 13 residues. The CDR3 DNA is TGCAGTGCTATTGGACGACACCAAGAGACCCAGTACTTC. Its protein product is CSAIGRHQETQYF.

This clonotype showed up just a few times. The chain combines TRBV10-2 with TRBJ1-5; 9 nucleotides align to TRBD1. V was pared by 2 bases and J by 4 bases, with 0 bases of the junction left unmatched. Germline lookup yields CDR1 WSHSY and CDR2 SAAADI. The CDR3 has 14 amino acids. CDR3 sequence reads: CASSEGQGNQPQHF. CDR3 in DNA: TGCGCCAGCAGTGAGGGACAGGGGAATCAGCCCCAGCATTTT.